The clone carrying this T cell receptor beta chain is judged medium-sized. In the source study's methods: Reference gene primer amplification gave estimated nucleated cell counts. Sequencing was performed with immunoSEQ multiplex PCR; in TCRdb, only in-frame clones are kept and a portion is missing. V, J and clone size are those of that table, while D and trimming were read from the DNA. Seen here are about 55,000 clones, around 86% observed once, and the top ten hold roughly 2.7%. These data originate in a study of blood T cell repertoires in COVID-19. Background on the study: The study drew acute and convalescent COVID-19 samples from the United States, Italy and Spain.

V was clipped by 5 bases and J by 1 base; unmatched bases: 7. The CDR3 length is 15 residues. Germline V gene lookup returns CDR1 PRHDT and CDR2 FYEKMQ (reference sequence). The chain couples TRBV13 to TRBJ2-5; 7 nucleotides match TRBD2. Sample: peripheral blood. The TCR was taken from an elderly man with acute or convalescent COVID-19. The chain's CDR3 is CASSPVLATQETQYF. In DNA form, the CDR3 reads TGTGCCAGCAGCCCAGTACTAGCGACCCAAGAGACCCAGTACTTC.